These 12 T cell receptor beta chains share one sample of origin, sequenced in a study of cytomegalovirus exposure and HLA in healthy donors. PCR primers comprised 60 Vbeta and 13 Jbeta primers. Produced via immunoSEQ multiplex PCR; TCRdb's table is partial and in-frame only. The sample records over 150,000 clones, roughly three quarters being singletons. Sequenced sample: PBMCs. These receptors were collected from a woman younger than 30 in good health and CMV-seronegative.

This clone has only one observation. The V and J genes are TRBV15 and TRBJ1-4; TRBD1 matches 9 bases. CDR3 size: 14 residues. Germline loops: CDR1 LNHNV, CDR2 YYDKDF (reference sequence). V dropped 1 base and J dropped 8; count of bases not matched to a gene: 2. In DNA, the CDR3 is TGTGCCACCAGCAGAGGACAGGGGGGGGAAAAACTGTTTTTT. Its translation is CATSRGQGGEKLFF.

CDR3 loop: CASSIAGLLNQPQHF. CDR3 coding DNA: TGTGCCAGTAGTATAGCGGGACTCTTAAATCAGCCCCAGCATTTT. The rearrangement joins TRBV19 to TRBJ1-5; weak D call: TRBD1 (5 bases). Germline CDR1 and CDR2: LNHDA and SQIVND (reference sequence). The CDR3 is 15 amino acids. Trimming removed 1 base at V and 4 bases at J, with 11 bases between.

Here the CDR3 DNA reads TGCGCCAGCAGCCAAGATAGTGCGGGAGTCTACAATGAGCAGTTCTTC. Translation: CASSQDSAGVYNEQFF. This rearrangement joins TRBV4-1 to TRBJ2-1; 7 bases are a match to TRBD2. The CDR3 runs 16 residues. Germline loops: CDR1 MGHRA, CDR2 YSYEKL. The J segment lost 3 bases and the V segment lost 0 bases, leaving 5 bases of the junction unmatched.

This chain joins TRBV30 and TRBJ2-3, with 10 bases identical to TRBD2. Trimming cost V 7 bases and J 3 bases; bases outside gene matches: 4. Germline V CDR1 and CDR2: GTSNPN, SVGIG (reference sequence). The CDR3 is 13 amino acids. This CDR3 reads CASGLAHTDTQYF. The CDR3 DNA follows: TGTGCCTCGGGACTAGCGCATACAGATACGCAGTATTTT.

This chain uses TRBV6-1 with TRBJ2-3, with 9 bases matching TRBD2. The V gene's germline CDR1 is MNHNS and CDR2 SASEGT. The CDR3 contains 14 residues. Trimming at V came to 11 bases and at J to 2 bases, leaving 8 bases not matched to a gene. CDR3 in amino acids: CAAKRGDPTDTQYF. Here the CDR3 DNA reads TGTGCCGCAAAGCGGGGGGACCCCACAGATACGCAGTATTTT.

The chain joins TRBV5-1 to TRBJ2-3; D possibly corresponds to TRBD2 (5 bases). The CDR3 has 16 amino acids. CDR1 is SGHRS and CDR2 is YFSETQ in the germline V gene. Trimming stripped 4 bases from V and 5 bases from J, with 20 bases between. CDR3 amino acids: CASSRASPREGDTQYF. In nucleotides, the CDR3 is TGCGCCAGCAGCCGGGCAAGCCCCAGAGAGGGAGATACGCAGTATTTT.

The chain has TRBV19 and TRBJ1-1; 8 positions match TRBD1. V lost 7 bases, J lost 1 base, and 5 bases stayed unmatched. Germline V gives CDR1 LNHDA, CDR2 SQIVND (reference sequence). This CDR3 has 14 residues. The CDR3 loop reads CASKDRVSNTEAFF. The CDR3 region has the DNA TGTGCCAGTAAGGACAGGGTCTCGAACACTGAAGCTTTCTTT. The whole variable domain, remainder taken from reference TRBV19 and TRBJ1-1, is DGGITQSPKYLFRKEGQNVTLSCEQNLNHDAMYWYRQDPGQGLRLIYYSQIVNDFQKGDIAEGYSVSREKKESFPLTVTSAQKNPTAFYLCASKDRVSNTEAFFGQGTRLTVV.

By share, this clone ranks as medium-sized (0.01 to 0.1%). The CDR3 region is CASSLVAGVGIEQFF. CDR3 in DNA: TGTGCCAGCAGCTTAGTGGCGGGAGTAGGGATTGAGCAGTTCTTC. The chain joins TRBV11-2 to TRBJ2-1; 7 bases agree with TRBD2. Per germline, CDR1 SGHAT and CDR2 FQNNGV. Trimming took 1 base from V and 9 from J; bases not matched to a gene: 9. This CDR3 has 15 amino acids. Drawing the rest from reference TRBV11-2 and TRBJ2-1, the complete variable domain is EAGVAQSPRYKIIEKRQSVAFWCNPISGHATLYWYQQILGQGPKLLIQFQNNGVVDDSQLPKDRFSAERLKGVDSTLKIQPAKLEDSAVYLCASSLVAGVGIEQFFGPGTRLTVL.

The V and J genes are TRBV30 and TRBJ1-3; no definite D call. Germline values: CDR1 GTSNPN, CDR2 SVGIG (reference sequence). The germline V and J ends were trimmed by 5 bases and 0 bases, with 8 bases remaining between them. The CDR3 sequence is 13 residues long. In DNA form, the CDR3 reads TGTGCCTGGTGGGCCAGCTCTGGAAACACCATATATTTT. Translation: CAWWASSGNTIYF.

This rearrangement joins TRBV5-8 to TRBJ2-1; perhaps TRBD2 as D (6 bases). V lost 2 bases to trimming and J lost 3 bases, with 9 bases between them. The germline gives CDR1 SGHTS, CDR2 YDEGEE. CDR3 length: 14 amino acids. CDR3 protein: CASSFPGGYNEQFF. The CDR3 coding sequence is TGTGCCAGCAGCTTTCCCGGGGGCTACAATGAGCAGTTCTTC. Full variable domain (outside the CDR3, taken from reference TRBV5-8 and TRBJ2-1): EAGVTQSPTHLIKTRGQQATLRCSPISGHTSVYWYQQALGLGLQFLLWYDEGEERNRGNFPPRFSGRQFPNYSSELNVNALELEDSALYLCASSFPGGYNEQFFGPGTRLTVL.

The CDR3, as DNA: TGCGCCAGCAGCCCTACAGGGGTTGGAAATCAGCCCCAGCATTTT. It encodes CASSPTGVGNQPQHF. The chain joins TRBV4-1 to TRBJ1-5; 7 bases agree with TRBD1. The length of the CDR3 is 15 residues. Per germline, CDR1 MGHRA and CDR2 YSYEKL. V lost 4 bases and J lost 4; bases outside the gene matches: 7.

Notes on this clone: The same CDR3 can be traced to other DNA sequences in this sample. The chain couples TRBV6-5 to TRBJ1-3; D ambiguous. V was trimmed by 0 bases and J by 0 bases, leaving 6 bases between them. Germline V gives CDR1 MNHEY, CDR2 SVGAGI. CDR3 length: 15 residues. The CDR3, as DNA: TGTGCCAGCAGTTACTCGAGAGACTCTGGAAACACCATATATTTT. Residues: CASSYSRDSGNTIYF.